This T cell receptor (beta chain) was sequenced for a study of CD8 T cells in ankylosing spondylitis. General study findings and limits: Significant enrichment of disease-linked clones was reportedly seen in matched ankylosing spondylitis synovial fluid. It appeared that ankylosing spondylitis blood was characterized by a TCR beta motif of several highly homologous variants.

On this clonotype itself: Antigen: not known.

CDR1 and CDR2 (germline): MNHEY, SMNVEV (reference sequence). This CDR3 region has 15 residues. The junction had 5 bases not matched to a gene; V was cut back by 5 bases and J by 0 bases. Using its own MiXCR run on the 5' RACE reads, TCRdb lists one record per CDR3 protein. The data hold roughly 350,000 distinct CDR3 sequences, with roughly 8% observed a single time. The V gene is TRBV27, the J gene TRBJ2-3; 7 positions match TRBD1. This TCR derives from a male donor with ankylosing spondylitis. The specimen was blood, either unsorted or a sorted T cell fraction (not recorded which). The CDR3 spells CASSHWTGSTDTQYF. The CDR3 region has the DNA TGTGCCAGCAGTCACTGGACAGGTAGCACAGATACGCAGTATTTT.